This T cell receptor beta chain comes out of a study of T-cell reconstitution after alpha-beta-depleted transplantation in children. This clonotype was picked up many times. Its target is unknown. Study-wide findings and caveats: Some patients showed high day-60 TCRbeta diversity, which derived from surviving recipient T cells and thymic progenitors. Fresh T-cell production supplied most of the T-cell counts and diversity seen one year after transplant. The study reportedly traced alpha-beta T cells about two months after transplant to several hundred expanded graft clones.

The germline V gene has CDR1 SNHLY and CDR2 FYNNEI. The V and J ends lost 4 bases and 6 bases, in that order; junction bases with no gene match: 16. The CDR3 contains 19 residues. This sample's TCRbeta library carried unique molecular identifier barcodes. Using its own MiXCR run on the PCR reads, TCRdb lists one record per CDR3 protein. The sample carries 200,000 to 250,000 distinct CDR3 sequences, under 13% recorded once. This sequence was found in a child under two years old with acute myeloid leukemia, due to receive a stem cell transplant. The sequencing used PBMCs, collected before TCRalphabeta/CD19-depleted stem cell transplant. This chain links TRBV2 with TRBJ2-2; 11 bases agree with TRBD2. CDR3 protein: CASSVGISGRAINPGELFF. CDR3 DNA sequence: TGTGCCAGCAGTGTGGGGATTAGCGGGAGGGCCATTAATCCCGGGGAGCTGTTTTTT.